Listed below are T cell receptor beta chains from one sample, sequenced in a study of OX40 agonist ivuxolimab in advanced cancers. Repertoires were generated with immunoSEQ multiplex PCR, while TCRdb's copy carries only in-frame clones and drops some. In the table there are about 26,000 clones, around 75% of which are singletons. This sample comprised CD4+ or CD8+ T cells sorted from blood, obtained in a trial of the OX40 agonist ivuxolimab. All receptors come from an adult with an advanced solid tumor such as melanoma, head and neck, liver or kidney cancer. The CDR3 runs from the conserved cysteine through the conserved F or W. A D gene is named only where the DNA matches it firmly. The size field is filled for only some rows; it gives once, few, many or a size class.

J	V	size	D	CDR3	DNA
TRBJ1-6	TRBV6-6	.	.	CASSYSFQGSLPLHF	TGTGCCAGCAGTTACAGTTTCCAGGGGTCCCTACCCCTCCACTTT
TRBJ1-3	TRBV11-1	once	TRBD1	CASSGRQGVRSGNTIYF	TGTGCCAGCAGCGGCCGACAGGGAGTTCGCTCTGGAAACACCATATATTTT
TRBJ2-2	TRBV19	.	TRBD1	CASSTYRGMDGELFF	TGTGCCAGTAGTACTTACAGGGGAATGGACGGGGAGCTGTTTTTT
TRBJ2-2	TRBV11-3	few	.	CASSLAPNTGELFF	TGTGCCAGCAGCTTAGCACCCAACACCGGGGAGCTGTTTTTT
TRBJ1-1	TRBV18	.	.	CASSPSTGENTEAFF	TGTGCCAGCTCACCATCGACCGGGGAGAACACTGAAGCTTTCTTT
TRBJ1-2	TRBV6-5	.	TRBD1	CASSYVRTGGGYGYTF	TGTGCCAGCAGTTACGTTCGGACAGGGGGCGGGTATGGCTACACCTTC
TRBJ2-5	TRBV4-2	.	.	CASSQGEWGETQYF	TGTGCCAGCAGCCAAGGAGAATGGGGGGAGACCCAGTACTTC
TRBJ1-3	TRBV6-5	.	.	CASRPKFDGNTIYF	TGTGCCAGCAGGCCTAAATTCGACGGGAACACCATATATTTT
TRBJ2-1	TRBV7-9	.	.	CASSDRDKSYNEQFF	TGTGCCAGCAGCGACCGGGACAAGTCCTACAATGAGCAGTTCTTC
TRBJ2-5	TRBV5-1	.	.	CASSLGQGRETQYF	TGCGCCAGCAGCTTGGGGCAGGGGCGAGAGACCCAGTACTTC
TRBJ1-1	TRBV7-2	.	TRBD1	CASSLASQGARTEAFF	TGTGCCAGCAGCTTAGCCTCACAGGGGGCGCGAACTGAAGCTTTCTTT
TRBJ1-3	TRBV4-2	.	.	CASSQGGGAGNTIYF	TGTGCCAGCAGCCAGGGAGGAGGGGCTGGAAACACCATATATTTT
TRBJ1-1	TRBV25-1	.	.	CASSPTGNTEAFF	TGTGCCAGCAGCCCGACAGGGAACACTGAAGCTTTCTTT
TRBJ2-7	TRBV15	.	.	CATSSGTVTYEQYF	TGTGCCACCTCCTCGGGGACGGTAACCTACGAGCAGTACTTC
TRBJ1-1	TRBV5-1	.	TRBD1	CASSFNRDRNTEAFF	TGCGCCAGCAGCTTTAACCGGGACAGGAACACTGAAGCTTTCTTT
TRBJ2-5	TRBV9	.	.	CASSVSREETQYF	TGTGCCAGCAGCGTTTCGCGAGAAGAGACCCAGTACTTC
TRBJ1-2	TRBV5-1	few	.	CASSNPLQGSSYGYTF	TGCGCCAGCAGTAACCCCCTCCAGGGAAGTAGCTATGGCTACACCTTC
TRBJ1-6	TRBV4-1	.	TRBD1	CASSQPRQGPNSPLHF	TGCGCCAGCAGCCAACCTAGACAGGGGCCGAATTCACCCCTCCACTTT
TRBJ1-1	TRBV6-6	.	.	CASSHEFRVGQEAFF	TGTGCCAGCAGTCACGAATTTAGAGTAGGACAGGAAGCTTTCTTT
TRBJ2-3	TRBV9	large	.	CASSLSRTDTQYF	TGTGCCAGCAGCCTCTCCCGTACAGATACGCAGTATTTT
TRBJ1-1	TRBV2	.	TRBD1	CASSRTGNTEAFF	TGTGCCAGCAGCCGGACAGGGAACACTGAAGCTTTCTTT
TRBJ2-2	TRBV10-2	medium-sized	.	CASSVTGAGTGELFF	TGCGCCAGCAGTGTCACGGGGGCGGGGACCGGGGAGCTGTTTTTT
TRBJ2-5	TRBV28	.	.	CASSLLSRQQETQYF	TGTGCCAGCAGTCTCCTAAGCCGCCAGCAAGAGACCCAGTACTTC
TRBJ2-7	TRBV15	.	.	CATSKSRGTYEQYF	TGTGCCACCAGCAAGTCCCGGGGAACGTACGAGCAGTACTTC
TRBJ2-5	TRBV7-6	.	TRBD1	CASSRRQGRETQYF	TGTGCCAGCAGCCGAAGACAGGGGAGGGAGACCCAGTACTTC
TRBJ2-7	TRBV4-1	few	.	CASSQVEESYEQYF	TGCGCCAGCAGCCAAGTGGAAGAGTCCTACGAGCAGTACTTC
TRBJ2-3	TRBV29-1	.	.	CSVVGVRVRTDTQYF	TGCAGCGTTGTAGGCGTCAGGGTCCGTACAGATACGCAGTATTTT
TRBJ2-2	TRBV11-3	.	TRBD1	CASSFTGQGFLFF	TGTGCCAGCAGCTTCACCGGACAGGGGTTTCTGTTTTTT
TRBJ1-2	TRBV18	.	.	CASSSTDFNYGYTF	TGTGCCAGCTCATCGACAGACTTTAACTATGGCTACACCTTC
TRBJ2-2	TRBV5-4	.	.	CASTNRVSNTGELFF	TGTGCCAGCACAAACAGGGTCTCGAACACCGGGGAGCTGTTTTTT
TRBJ2-7	TRBV5-1	.	.	CASSPKRDYYEQYF	TGCGCCAGCAGCCCAAAACGAGACTACTACGAGCAGTACTTC
TRBJ1-1	TRBV2	medium-sized	TRBD1	CASIFDRGRDWVTEAFF	TGTGCCAGCATTTTCGACAGGGGGAGGGATTGGGTCACTGAAGCTTTCTTT
TRBJ1-5	TRBV5-6	.	.	CASSLFFSDSNQPQHF	TGTGCCAGCAGCTTGTTCTTTTCGGATAGCAATCAGCCCCAGCATTTT
TRBJ2-2	TRBV4-3	.	.	CASSQDLPLGGGELFF	TGCGCCAGCAGCCAAGATCTCCCCCTAGGCGGCGGGGAGCTGTTTTTT
TRBJ1-2	TRBV9	.	.	CASSVAMDSLSYGYTF	TGTGCCAGTAGCGTAGCTATGGACAGCCTATCCTATGGCTACACCTTC
TRBJ2-5	TRBV6-5	.	TRBD1	CASSRGGIRETQYF	TGTGCCAGCAGTCGAGGGGGCATTAGGGAGACCCAGTACTTC
TRBJ2-1	TRBV10-3	few	.	CAISGGADYNEQFF	TGTGCCATCAGTGGGGGAGCAGACTACAATGAGCAGTTCTTC
TRBJ1-1	TRBV5-1	.	.	CASSLEANTEAFF	TGCGCCAGCAGCTTGGAAGCGAACACTGAAGCTTTCTTT
TRBJ2-7	TRBV5-1	.	.	CASSFNDRSYEQYF	TGCGCCAGCAGCTTTAATGACAGGTCCTACGAGCAGTACTTC
TRBJ1-2	TRBV6-9	.	.	CASSYSGGQPYTF	TGTGCCAGCAGTTATTCCGGGGGTCAGCCCTACACCTTC
TRBJ1-1	TRBV15	.	.	CATSRDEGQGNTEAFF	TGTGCCACCAGCAGAGATGAAGGCCAGGGGAACACTGAAGCTTTCTTT
TRBJ2-1	TRBV18	.	.	CASSGRGSSYNEQFF	TGTGCCAGCTCAGGTCGGGGTAGCTCCTACAATGAGCAGTTCTTC
TRBJ1-4	TRBV2	.	.	CASRPGPGFNEKLFF	TGTGCCAGCCGTCCCGGCCCAGGGTTTAATGAAAAACTGTTTTTT
TRBJ1-6	TRBV6-6	.	.	CASSYDSSSYNSPLHF	TGTGCCAGCAGTTATGATTCCTCTTCCTATAATTCACCCCTCCACTTT
TRBJ1-4	TRBV7-6	medium-sized	.	CASSLGSAGMGSNEKLFF	TGTGCCAGCAGCTTAGGTTCGGCCGGCATGGGGAGTAATGAAAAACTGTTTTTT
TRBJ2-1	TRBV30	.	TRBD2	CAWNRGGRGAPFF	TGTGCCTGGAATAGGGGGGGGCGGGGGGCTCCGTTCTTC
TRBJ1-6	TRBV7-2	.	.	CASSLARAQISPLHF	TGTGCCAGCAGCTTAGCCCGGGCACAGATTTCACCCCTCCACTTT
TRBJ1-3	TRBV5-1	.	.	CASSLVEGNTVYF	TGCGCCAGCAGCTTGGTCGAGGGAAACACCGTATATTTT
TRBJ1-1	TRBV6-5	.	.	CASTHGGGSAEAFF	TGTGCCAGCACCCACGGCGGGGGGAGCGCTGAAGCTTTCTTT
TRBJ2-3	TRBV7-2	.	TRBD1	CASSLVGQSTDTQYF	TGTGCCAGCAGCTTAGTGGGACAGAGCACAGATACGCAGTATTTT
TRBJ1-1	TRBV5-6	few	TRBD1	CASRRDRMNTEAFF	TGTGCCAGCAGGAGGGACAGGATGAACACTGAAGCTTTCTTT
TRBJ2-7	TRBV6-1	.	.	CASSVSLGPAKNEQYF	TGTGCCAGCAGTGTTAGTCTTGGGCCCGCGAAAAACGAGCAGTACTTC
TRBJ1-3	TRBV30	.	TRBD1	CAWAPGQGYGNTIYF	TGTGCCTGGGCCCCGGGACAGGGGTACGGAAACACCATATATTTT
TRBJ1-1	TRBV10-3	.	TRBD1	CAISDPPGTGGIPVTEAFF	TGTGCCATCAGTGACCCCCCAGGGACAGGGGGAATTCCGGTCACTGAAGCTTTCTTT
TRBJ1-6	TRBV7-2	.	TRBD1	CASSPPAGGPNSPLHF	TGTGCCAGCAGCCCCCCAGCAGGGGGTCCTAATTCACCCCTCCACTTT
TRBJ2-5	TRBV7-2	.	.	CASSSFGGHPGTQYF	TGTGCCAGCAGCTCCTTTGGGGGGCACCCAGGGACCCAGTACTTC
TRBJ1-2	TRBV6-1	.	.	CASKSSDGYGYTF	TGTGCCAGCAAATCCTCCGATGGATATGGCTACACCTTC
TRBJ2-7	TRBV5-1	.	.	CASSLSSGGPDSYEQYF	TGCGCCAGCAGCCTTAGCAGTGGGGGACCCGACTCCTACGAGCAGTACTTC
TRBJ1-4	TRBV7-2	.	TRBD1	CASSFGTGIDEKLFF	TGTGCCAGCAGCTTCGGGACAGGGATAGATGAAAAACTGTTTTTT
TRBJ2-5	TRBV13	.	TRBD2	CASKRAGAKETQYF	TGTGCCAGCAAACGAGCGGGGGCAAAAGAGACCCAGTACTTC